A single sample gave rise to the 8 T cell receptor beta chains below, sequenced in a study. The assay was immunoSEQ multiplex PCR, and TCRdb's table has in-frame clones only and misses some. This table has nearly 70,000 clones, just under 95% appearing once. The specimen was PBMCs. The source of these receptors is a man in his forties with rheumatoid arthritis.

The rearrangement links TRBV29-1 to TRBJ1-1, with 8 bases lining up with TRBD1. Germline V gives CDR1 SQVTM, CDR2 ANQGSEA. The CDR3 is 13 amino acids. V dropped 7 bases and J dropped 4; count of bases not matched to a gene: 8. The CDR3 loop reads CSETTGAVTEAFF. The CDR3 nucleotides are TGCAGCGAAACGACAGGGGCGGTCACTGAAGCTTTCTTT.

The rearrangement links TRBV18 to TRBJ1-2; no firm D call. The V gene lost 5 bases and the J gene lost 2 bases, with 12 bases spanning the gap. Germline CDR1 KGHSH, CDR2 LQKENI. The CDR3 totals 14 residues. The CDR3 nucleotides read TGTGCCAGCTCAGCCAGGACGGAGAACTATGGCTACACCTTC. It specifies CASSARTENYGYTF.

The chain employs TRBV6-1 and TRBJ2-7; 11 nucleotides line up with TRBD2. The germline V gene encodes CDR1 MNHNS and CDR2 SASEGT. Trimming took 4 bases from V and 5 from J; bases not matched to a gene: 4. There are 14 residues in the CDR3. The CDR3 DNA reads as TGTGCCAGCAGTGTAGCGGGAGGGCCCAACGAGCAGTACTTC. Protein sequence: CASSVAGGPNEQYF.

CDR3 sequence reads: CASSQSRGQTLAKNIQYF. The CDR3 DNA follows: TGCGCCAGCAGCCAGTCCCGGGGACAAACCTTAGCCAAAAACATTCAGTACTTC. The rearrangement joins TRBV4-1 to TRBJ2-4, with D perhaps matching TRBD1 (6 bases). V lost 3 bases, J lost 0 bases, and 18 bases lay in between. The CDR3 is made up of 18 amino acids. CDR1 is MGHRA, CDR2 YSYEKL, per germline.

The chain employs TRBV18 and TRBJ2-7; a possible D gene is TRBD1 (5 bases). Germline-derived CDR1 and CDR2 are KGHSH and LQKENI. The CDR3 has 13 residues. With 3 bases removed from V and 6 bases from J, the gap between germline ends came to 12 bases. The CDR3 DNA sequence: TGTGCCAGCTCACCCAACCCCCAGGGCGAGCAGTACTTC. Translation gives CASSPNPQGEQYF.

The V gene is TRBV4-1, the J gene TRBJ1-6, with a possible D match to TRBD1 (5 bases). From germline, CDR1 is MGHRA and CDR2 YSYEKL. The ends were cut back, 4 bases at V and 12 bases at J, with 13 bases in the middle. The CDR3 runs 13 residues. The DNA of the CDR3 is TGCGCCAGCAGCCTCCCGGGTCAGGGACCCCTCCACTTT. Its translation is CASSLPGQGPLHF.

The rearrangement uses TRBV7-8 and TRBJ1-5; TRBD1 matches at 8 bases. With V trimmed by 4 bases and J by 4 bases, 9 bases remained unmatched. Germline V CDR1 and CDR2: SGHVS, FQNEAQ. The CDR3 extends over 16 amino acids. The CDR3 nucleotides read TGTGCCAGCAGCTACGGAGGGGACAGGAGGAATCAGCCCCAGCATTTT. It yields the protein CASSYGGDRRNQPQHF. Full variable domain (rest looked up from reference TRBV7-8 and TRBJ1-5): GAGVSQSPRYKVAKRGQDVALRCDPISGHVSLFWYQQALGQGPEFLTYFQNEAQLDKSGLPSDRFFAERPEGSVSTLKIQRTQQEDSAVYLCASSYGGDRRNQPQHFGDGTRLSIL.

The chain uses TRBV5-4 and TRBJ2-5; 13 bases are a match to TRBD2. The CDR3 has 16 amino acids. V shed 4 bases, J shed 5 bases, and the junction held 8 bases outside the gene matches. Germline CDR1 reads SGHNT; CDR2 reads YYREEE (reference sequence). The CDR3 sequence: CASSEGTSGIRETQYF. Written as DNA, the CDR3 is TGTGCCAGCAGCGAGGGGACTAGCGGGATTAGGGAGACCCAGTACTTC.